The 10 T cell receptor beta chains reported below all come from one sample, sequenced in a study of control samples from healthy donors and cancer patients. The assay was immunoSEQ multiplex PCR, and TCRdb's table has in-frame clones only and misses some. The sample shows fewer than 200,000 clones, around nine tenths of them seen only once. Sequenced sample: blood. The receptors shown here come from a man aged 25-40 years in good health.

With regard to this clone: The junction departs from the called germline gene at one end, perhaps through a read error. The CDR3 nucleotides are TGTGCCAGCAGCGTACTAGCGGAATTTTACAATGAGCAATTCTTC. Translating gives CASSVLAEFYNEQFF. The chain joins TRBV9 to TRBJ2-1, with 7 bases lining up with TRBD2. This CDR3 has 15 amino acids. Germline CDR1 SGDLS, CDR2 YYNGEE.

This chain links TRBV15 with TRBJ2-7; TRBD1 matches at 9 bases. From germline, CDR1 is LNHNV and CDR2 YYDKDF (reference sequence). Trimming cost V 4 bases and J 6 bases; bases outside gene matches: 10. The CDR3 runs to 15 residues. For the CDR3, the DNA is TGTGCCACCAGCACCGGGACAGGGATCCGGGGCGAGCAGTACTTC. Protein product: CATSTGTGIRGEQYF.

The CDR3 sequence: CASSYTMDRIDSNQPQHF. For the CDR3, the DNA is TGTGCCAGCAGTTACACAATGGACAGGATCGATAGCAATCAGCCCCAGCATTTT. J is TRBJ1-5 and V is TRBV6-7; TRBD1 agrees at 7 bases. TRBV6-7 is an open reading frame, and its role is uncertain. The CDR3 consists of 18 residues. V shed 2 bases, J shed 0 bases, and the junction held 10 bases outside the gene matches.

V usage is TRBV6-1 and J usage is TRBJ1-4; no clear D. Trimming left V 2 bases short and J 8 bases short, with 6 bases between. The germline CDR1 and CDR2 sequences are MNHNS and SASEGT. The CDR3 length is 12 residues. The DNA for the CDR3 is TGTGCCAGCAGTGAAATCGGAGAAAAACTGTTTTTT. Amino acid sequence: CASSEIGEKLFF.

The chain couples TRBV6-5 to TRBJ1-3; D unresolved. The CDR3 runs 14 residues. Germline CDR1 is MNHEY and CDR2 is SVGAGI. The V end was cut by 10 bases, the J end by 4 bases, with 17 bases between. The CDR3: CATRTSRAGNTIYF. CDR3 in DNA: TGTGCCACAAGGACGAGCCGCGCCGGAAACACCATATATTTT.

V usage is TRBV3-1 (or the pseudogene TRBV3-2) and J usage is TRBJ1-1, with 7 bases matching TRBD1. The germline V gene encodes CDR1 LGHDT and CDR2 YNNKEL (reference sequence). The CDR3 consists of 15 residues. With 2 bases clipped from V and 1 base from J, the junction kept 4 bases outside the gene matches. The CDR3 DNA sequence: TGTGCCAGCAGCCAACGGACAGGACCGAACACTGAAGCTTTCTTT. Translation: CASSQRTGPNTEAFF.

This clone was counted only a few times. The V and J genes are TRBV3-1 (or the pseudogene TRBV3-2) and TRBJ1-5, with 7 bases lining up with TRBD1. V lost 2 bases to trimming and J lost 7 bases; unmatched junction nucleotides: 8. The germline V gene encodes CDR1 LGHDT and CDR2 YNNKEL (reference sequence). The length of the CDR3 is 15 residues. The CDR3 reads CASSQRTGSGQPQHF. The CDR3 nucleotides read TGTGCCAGCAGCCAACGGACAGGATCCGGGCAGCCCCAGCATTTT.

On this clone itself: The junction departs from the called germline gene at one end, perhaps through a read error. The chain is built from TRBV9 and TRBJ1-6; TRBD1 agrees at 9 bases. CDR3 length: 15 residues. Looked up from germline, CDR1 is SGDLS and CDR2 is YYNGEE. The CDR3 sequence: CASSEGAGQGGLVSF. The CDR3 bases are TGTGCCAGCAGCGAGGGAGCGGGACAGGGTGGCTTGGTGTCCTTT.

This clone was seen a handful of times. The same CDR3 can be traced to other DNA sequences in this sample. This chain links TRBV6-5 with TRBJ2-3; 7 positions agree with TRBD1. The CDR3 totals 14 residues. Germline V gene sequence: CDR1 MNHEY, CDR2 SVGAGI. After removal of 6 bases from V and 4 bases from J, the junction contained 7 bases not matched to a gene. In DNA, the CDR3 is TGTGCCAGCAGGAGGGGGCAGGGCCCAGATACGCAGTATTTT. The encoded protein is CASRRGQGPDTQYF.

The CDR3 loop reads CASSHRGNIQYF. DNA of the CDR3: TGTGCCAGCTCACACAGGGGCAACATTCAGTACTTC. The gene calls are TRBV18 and TRBJ2-4; 7 bases agree with TRBD1. This CDR3 is 12 amino acids long. Per the germline V gene, CDR1 is KGHSH and CDR2 is LQKENI. J lost 7 bases, V lost 4 bases, and 1 base had no gene match.